The sequence of this T cell receptor beta chain was determined in a study of a mutant IDH1 vaccine in newly diagnosed glioma (dated by TCRdb to the early 2020s). For context, the study as a whole: Eight vaccinations were administered to patients in weeks 1, 3, 5, 7, 11, 15, 19 and 23, corresponding to visits V03 through V10. In the chemotherapy-containing groups, vaccination started alongside temozolomide cycles, whereas in patients who had radiotherapy alone it started 4-6 weeks after radiotherapy. Of the approximately 33 treated patients, approximately 60% were male and about 40% were female, and a mean age of around 40 years was recorded. Prior to enrollment, patients had been given standard therapy consisting of radiotherapy alone, temozolomide alone, or radiochemotherapy with temozolomide, with the combination given to most patients. Peripheral blood samples were drawn at six visits, namely V03 (baseline), V05, V07, V10, V12 and V13. Longitudinal TCRB deep sequencing was performed for around 23 treated patients wherever samples were available for exploratory analyses.

Libraries were constructed by the immunoSEQ multiplex PCR assay. Rearranged TCR beta chain sequences were amplified with the hsTCRB Kit following the manufacturer's protocol. Sequencing of TCRB libraries was carried out on an Illumina MiSeq. Processing in the source paper ran as follows. Demultiplexing, trimming and gene mapping were performed with the kit vendor's proprietary platform. Drawn from immuneACCESS, this table holds only the in-frame rearrangements with V and J called that TCRdb kept. Clones are partly lost; checked studies trace under half to an unresolved V gene and leave the rest unexplained. V and J calls and clone size come straight from that table; D and trimming were deduced from the DNA. The sample table lists under 85,000 clones, around 85% of them with a count of one. Together, the top ten hold roughly 0.78% of the sample. Regarding this clone: No cognate antigen has been identified for it. No clone much larger than this one lies a single base away; base qualities are absent.

The time point tag for this specimen amounts to: week 23, last vaccination. Each vaccine dose, consisting of 300 ug of a 20-mer mutant IDH1 peptide in Montanide, was administered subcutaneously with topical imiquimod. Newly diagnosed WHO grade 3 or 4 IDH1-mutant astrocytomas showing loss of nuclear ATRX were present in the donors. The samples were drawn from NOA16, a multicentre, single-arm, open-label phase I trial in Germany that tested a mutant IDH1 peptide vaccine in humans for the first time. Genomic DNA for TCRB sequencing was extracted from EDTA blood using the DNeasy Blood and Tissue Kit. The germline V gene (reference sequence) yields LNHNV for CDR1 and YYDKDF for CDR2. V is trimmed back by 3 bases and J by 8 bases, and the junction contains 15 bases that no gene match accounts for. Including cysteine and phenylalanine, the CDR3 has 17 amino acids. The kept DNA is CDR3 alone, 51 bases in frame from the first base.

Here is what the overall study found, with its caveats: Pseudoprogression seemed to be unrelated to changes in the top peripheral T cell clonotypes found by TCRB sequencing. PBMC samples for TCRB deep sequencing were selected based on availability. The authors noted that analyses of patient blood samples could not be reproduced because of sample limitations. Immune responses induced by the vaccine were seen in 90% to 95% of patients across multiple MHC alleles.

The chain is encoded by TRBV15 joined to TRBJ1-4; TRBD1 fits 7 bases in the junction. The specimen was PBMCs, collected from a glioma patient whose treatment included an IDH1 peptide vaccine. The TCR originated in a woman in her fifties or sixties with glioma. For the CDR3, the sequence is CATSSAMQARGSEKLFF. The nucleotide sequence reads as follows: TGTGCCACCAGCAGTGCCATGCAGGCCAGGGGGTCGGAAAAACTGTTTTTT.